This T cell receptor beta chain was found in a study of blood T cell repertoires in COVID-19. Study background: COVID-19 samples, acute and convalescent, were from the United States, Italy and Spain. The analysed material was cDNA or gDNA that came from T cells, B-cell-depleted T cells, or PBMCs.

Study processing details: Using reference gene primer amplification, nucleated cell counts were estimated. Some clones are missing from TCRdb's copy, which holds only in-frame ones; the method was immunoSEQ multiplex PCR. V and J calls and clone size are as listed in that table; D and trimming were resolved from the DNA. Altogether a few hundred thousand clones are present, about 89% being singletons, with the ten largest covering roughly 0.8%. V lost 2 bases and J lost 4, with 14 bases in between. There are 15 residues in the CDR3. Per germline, CDR1 MNHNS and CDR2 SASEGT. The TCR was taken from a man aged 30-40 years with acute or convalescent COVID-19. V usage is TRBV6-1 and J usage is TRBJ2-5; a possible D gene is TRBD1 (5 bases). The sequenced material came from peripheral blood. CDR3 coding DNA: TGTGCCAGCAGTGAATGGTTAGGGGCGCGAGAGACCCAGTACTTC. Amino acid sequence: CASSEWLGARETQYF.